This record concerns one TCR beta chain sequence. This entry is derived from a study of blood T cells in healthy people across ages. Through a sample-barcoded 5' primer and a J-beta primer mix, a second PCR was run for roughly 7 to 11 cycles. Template switching added a 12-random-nucleotide identifier to every cDNA molecule. TCRdb itself ran the 5' RACE reads through MiXCR, one entry per CDR3 protein. This repertoire shows 850,000 to 1,000,000 distinct CDR3 sequences, roughly 51% found once; its top ten account for roughly 23%. Trimming at V came to 2 bases and at J to 5 bases, leaving 7 bases not matched to a gene. Germline V gives CDR1 SGHTA, CDR2 FQGNSA. The CDR3 contains 15 residues.

The TCR sequence derives from a woman in her sixties or seventies in good health. This rearrangement joins TRBV7-2 to TRBJ2-3, with TRBD2 identical over 7 bases. The sample was blood. The chain's CDR3 is CASSLSGGDGDTQYF. For the CDR3, the DNA is TGTGCCAGCAGCTTAAGTGGGGGGGATGGAGATACGCAGTATTTT. Supplemented by reference TRBV7-2 and TRBJ2-3, the full variable domain reads GAGVSQSPSNKVTEKGKDVELRCDPISGHTALYWYRQSLGQGLEFLIYFQGNSAPDKSGLPSDRFSAERTGGSVSTLTIQRTQQEDSAVYLCASSLSGGDGDTQYFGPGTRLTVL.